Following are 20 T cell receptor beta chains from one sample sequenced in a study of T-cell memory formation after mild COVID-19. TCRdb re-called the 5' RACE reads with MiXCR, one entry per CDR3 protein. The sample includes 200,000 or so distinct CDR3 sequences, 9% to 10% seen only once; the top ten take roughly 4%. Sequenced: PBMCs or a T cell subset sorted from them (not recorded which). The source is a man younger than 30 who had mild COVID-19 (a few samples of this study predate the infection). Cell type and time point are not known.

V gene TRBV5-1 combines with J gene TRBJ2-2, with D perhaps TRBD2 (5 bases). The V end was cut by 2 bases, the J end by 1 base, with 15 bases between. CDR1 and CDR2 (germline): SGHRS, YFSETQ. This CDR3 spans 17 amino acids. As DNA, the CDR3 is TGCGCCAGCAGCTTTGATCTCGGACGGGGGAACACCGGGGAGCTGTTTTTT. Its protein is CASSFDLGRGNTGELFF.

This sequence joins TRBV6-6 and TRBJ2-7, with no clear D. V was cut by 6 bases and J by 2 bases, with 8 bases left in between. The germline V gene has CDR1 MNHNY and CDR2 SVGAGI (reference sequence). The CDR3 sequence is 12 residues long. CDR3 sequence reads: CASSTDPYEQYF. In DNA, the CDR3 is TGTGCCAGCAGCACCGATCCCTACGAGCAGTACTTC.

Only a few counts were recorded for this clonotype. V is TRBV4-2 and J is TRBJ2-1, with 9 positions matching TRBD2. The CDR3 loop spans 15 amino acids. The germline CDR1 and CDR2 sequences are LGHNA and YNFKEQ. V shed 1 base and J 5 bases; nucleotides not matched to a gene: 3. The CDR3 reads CASSQGSGGNNEQFF. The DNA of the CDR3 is TGTGCCAGCAGCCAAGGAAGCGGGGGGAACAATGAGCAGTTCTTC.

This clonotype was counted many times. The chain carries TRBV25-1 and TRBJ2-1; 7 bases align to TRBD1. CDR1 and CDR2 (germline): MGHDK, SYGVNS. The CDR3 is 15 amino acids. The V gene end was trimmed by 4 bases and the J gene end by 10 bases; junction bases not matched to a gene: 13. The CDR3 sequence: CASSGSGTALEEQFF. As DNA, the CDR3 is TGTGCCAGCAGTGGTTCCGGGACAGCCTTAGAGGAGCAGTTCTTC. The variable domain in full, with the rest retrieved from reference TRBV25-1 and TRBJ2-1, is EADIYQTPRYLVIGTGKKITLECSQTMGHDKMYWYQQDPGMELHLIHYSYGVNSTEKGDLSSESTVSRIRTEHFPLTLESARPSHTSQYLCASSGSGTALEEQFFGPGTRLTVL.

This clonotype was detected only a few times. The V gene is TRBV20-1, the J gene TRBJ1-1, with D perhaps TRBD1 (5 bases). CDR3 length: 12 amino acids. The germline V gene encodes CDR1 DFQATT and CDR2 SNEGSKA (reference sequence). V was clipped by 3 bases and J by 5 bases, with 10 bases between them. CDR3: CSARKGRTEAFF. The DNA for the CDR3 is TGCAGTGCTAGGAAGGGGCGAACTGAAGCTTTCTTT.

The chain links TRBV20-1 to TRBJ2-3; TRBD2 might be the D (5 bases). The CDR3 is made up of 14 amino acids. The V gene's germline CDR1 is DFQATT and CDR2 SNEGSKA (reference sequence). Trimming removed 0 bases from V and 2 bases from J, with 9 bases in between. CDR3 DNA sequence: TGCAGTGCTAGAGACCGGACTGCCACAGATACGCAGTATTTT. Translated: CSARDRTATDTQYF.

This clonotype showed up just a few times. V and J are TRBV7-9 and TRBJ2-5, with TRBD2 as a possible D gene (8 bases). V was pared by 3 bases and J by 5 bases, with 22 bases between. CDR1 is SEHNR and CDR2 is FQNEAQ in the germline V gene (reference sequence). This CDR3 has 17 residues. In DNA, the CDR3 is TGTGCCAGCAGCTTCACCCCTGTACCGGGAGGGGGCGAGACCCAGTACTTC. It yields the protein CASSFTPVPGGGETQYF. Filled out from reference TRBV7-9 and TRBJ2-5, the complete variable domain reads DTGVSQNPRHKITKRGQNVTFRCDPISEHNRLYWYRQTLGQGPEFLTYFQNEAQLEKSRLLSDRFSAERPKGSFSTLEIQRTEQGDSAMYLCASSFTPVPGGGETQYFGPGTRLLVL.

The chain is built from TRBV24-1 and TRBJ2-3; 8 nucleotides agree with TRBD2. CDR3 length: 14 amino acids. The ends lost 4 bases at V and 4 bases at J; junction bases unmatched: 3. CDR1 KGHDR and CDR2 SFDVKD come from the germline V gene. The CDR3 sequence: CATSDGGGPDTQYF. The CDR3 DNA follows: TGTGCCACCAGTGACGGGGGGGGGCCAGATACGCAGTATTTT.

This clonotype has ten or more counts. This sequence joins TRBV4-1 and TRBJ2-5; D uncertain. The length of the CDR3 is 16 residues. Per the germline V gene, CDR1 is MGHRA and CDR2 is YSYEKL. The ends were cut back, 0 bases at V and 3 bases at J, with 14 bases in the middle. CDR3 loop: CASSQDVRQREETQYF. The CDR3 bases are TGCGCCAGCAGCCAAGACGTTCGGCAAAGGGAAGAGACCCAGTACTTC.

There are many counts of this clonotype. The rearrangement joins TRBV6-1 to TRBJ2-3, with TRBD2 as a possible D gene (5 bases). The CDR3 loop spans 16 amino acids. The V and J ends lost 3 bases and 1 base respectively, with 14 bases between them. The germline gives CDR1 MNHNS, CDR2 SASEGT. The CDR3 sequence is CASSDGVLRGTDTQYF. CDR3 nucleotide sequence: TGTGCCAGCAGTGACGGAGTCTTGCGGGGCACAGATACGCAGTATTTT.

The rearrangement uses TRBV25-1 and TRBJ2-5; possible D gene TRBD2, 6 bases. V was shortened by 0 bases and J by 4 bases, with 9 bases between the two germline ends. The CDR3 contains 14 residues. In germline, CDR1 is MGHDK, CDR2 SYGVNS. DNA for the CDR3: TGTGCCAGCAGTGAATATAGGGGAGGAGAGACCCAGTACTTC. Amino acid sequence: CASSEYRGGETQYF.

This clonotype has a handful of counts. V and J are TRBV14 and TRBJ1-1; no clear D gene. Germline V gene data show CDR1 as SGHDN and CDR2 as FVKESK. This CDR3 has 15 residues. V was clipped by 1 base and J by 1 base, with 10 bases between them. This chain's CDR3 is CASSQGGRQNTEAFF. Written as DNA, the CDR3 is TGTGCCAGCAGCCAAGGTGGTCGGCAGAACACTGAAGCTTTCTTT. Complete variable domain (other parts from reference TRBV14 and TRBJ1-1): EAGVTQFPSHSVIEKGQTVTLRCDPISGHDNLYWYRRVMGKEIKFLLHFVKESKQDESGMPNNRFLAERTGGTYSTLKVQPAELEDSGVYFCASSQGGRQNTEAFFGQGTRLTVV.

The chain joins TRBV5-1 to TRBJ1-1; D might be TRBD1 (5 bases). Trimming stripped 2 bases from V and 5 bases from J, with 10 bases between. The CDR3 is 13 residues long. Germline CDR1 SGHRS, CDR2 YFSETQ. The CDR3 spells CASSFRVMTEAFF. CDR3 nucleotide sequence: TGCGCCAGCAGCTTCAGGGTTATGACTGAAGCTTTCTTT.

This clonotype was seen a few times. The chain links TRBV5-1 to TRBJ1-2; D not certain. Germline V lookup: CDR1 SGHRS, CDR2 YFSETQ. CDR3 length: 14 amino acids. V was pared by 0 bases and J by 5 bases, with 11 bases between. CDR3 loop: CASSLAVEEYGYTF. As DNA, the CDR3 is TGCGCCAGCAGCTTGGCCGTGGAGGAATATGGCTACACCTTC.

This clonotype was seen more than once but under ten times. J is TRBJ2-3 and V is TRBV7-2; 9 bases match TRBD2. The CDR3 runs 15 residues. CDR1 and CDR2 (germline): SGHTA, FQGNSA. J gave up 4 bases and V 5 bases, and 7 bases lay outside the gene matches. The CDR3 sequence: CASSALAGDADTQYF. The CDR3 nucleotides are TGTGCCAGCAGCGCCTTAGCGGGAGACGCAGATACGCAGTATTTT. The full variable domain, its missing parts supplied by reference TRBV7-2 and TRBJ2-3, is GAGVSQSPSNKVTEKGKDVELRCDPISGHTALYWYRQSLGQGLEFLIYFQGNSAPDKSGLPSDRFSAERTGGSVSTLTIQRTQQEDSAVYLCASSALAGDADTQYFGPGTRLTVL.

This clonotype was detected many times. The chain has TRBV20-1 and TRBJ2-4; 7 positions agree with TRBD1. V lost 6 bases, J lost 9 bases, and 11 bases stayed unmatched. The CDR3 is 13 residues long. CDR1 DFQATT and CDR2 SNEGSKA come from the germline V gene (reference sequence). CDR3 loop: CSARDRVASIQYF. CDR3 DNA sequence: TGCAGTGCCCGCGACAGGGTCGCGAGCATTCAGTACTTC.

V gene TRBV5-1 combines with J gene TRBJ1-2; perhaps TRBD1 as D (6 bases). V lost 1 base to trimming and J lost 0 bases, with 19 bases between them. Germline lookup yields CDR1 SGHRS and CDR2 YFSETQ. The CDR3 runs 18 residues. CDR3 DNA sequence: TGCGCCAGCAGCTTGAGCCCCGGGGGCCCGCCGGCTAACTATGGCTACACCTTC. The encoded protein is CASSLSPGGPPANYGYTF. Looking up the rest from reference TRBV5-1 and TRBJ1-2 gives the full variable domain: KAGVTQTPRYLIKTRGQQVTLSCSPISGHRSVSWYQQTPGQGLQFLFEYFSETQRNKGNFPGRFSGRQFSNSRSEMNVSTLELGDSALYLCASSLSPGGPPANYGYTFGSGTRLTVV.

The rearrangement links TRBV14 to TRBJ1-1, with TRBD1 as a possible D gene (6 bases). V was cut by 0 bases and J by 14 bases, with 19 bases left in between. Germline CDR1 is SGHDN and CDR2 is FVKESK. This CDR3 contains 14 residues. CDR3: CASSQDLTGSLVFF. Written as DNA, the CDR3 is TGTGCCAGCAGCCAAGATTTAACAGGGTCCCTAGTCTTCTTT.

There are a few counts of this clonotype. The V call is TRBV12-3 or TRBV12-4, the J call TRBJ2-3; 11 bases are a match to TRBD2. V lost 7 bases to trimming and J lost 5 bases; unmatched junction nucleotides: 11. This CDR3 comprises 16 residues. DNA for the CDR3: TGTGCCAGCACCGACTTTAGCGGGGGGGCGATAGATACGCAGTATTTT. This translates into CASTDFSGGAIDTQYF.

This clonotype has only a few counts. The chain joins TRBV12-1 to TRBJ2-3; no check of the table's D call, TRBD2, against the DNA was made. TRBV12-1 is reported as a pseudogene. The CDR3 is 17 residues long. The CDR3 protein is CASSFEGLAEYTDTQYF. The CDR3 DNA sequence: TGTGCCAGCAGCTTTGAGGGACTAGCGGAATACACAGATACGCAGTATTTT.